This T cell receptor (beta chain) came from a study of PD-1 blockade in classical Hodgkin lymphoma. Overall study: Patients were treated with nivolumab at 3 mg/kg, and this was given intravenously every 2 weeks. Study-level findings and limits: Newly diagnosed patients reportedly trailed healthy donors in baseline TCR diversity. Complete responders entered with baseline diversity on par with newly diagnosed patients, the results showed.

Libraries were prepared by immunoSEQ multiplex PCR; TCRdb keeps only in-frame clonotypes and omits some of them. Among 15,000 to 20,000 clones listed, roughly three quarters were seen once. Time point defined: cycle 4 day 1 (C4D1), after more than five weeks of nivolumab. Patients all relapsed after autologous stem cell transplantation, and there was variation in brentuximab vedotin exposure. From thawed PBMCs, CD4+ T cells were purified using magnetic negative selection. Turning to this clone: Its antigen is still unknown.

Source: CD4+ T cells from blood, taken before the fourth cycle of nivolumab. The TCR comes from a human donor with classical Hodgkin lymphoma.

The CDR3: CASSPTDSGNTIYF. The CDR3 nucleotides read TGTGCCAGCTCACCCACAGACTCTGGAAACACCATATATTTT. The chain links TRBV18 to TRBJ1-3; D remains unclear. The V and J ends lost 3 bases and 0 bases respectively, with 6 bases between them. This CDR3 has 14 amino acids. Germline CDR1 is KGHSH and CDR2 is LQKENI.